These T cell receptor beta chains were read from a single sample in a study of blood T cells in healthy people across ages. One entry per CDR3 protein results from TCRdb running MiXCR on the 5' RACE reads. The sample holds about 630,000 distinct CDR3 sequences, 20% to 25% seen once. The sample taken for sequencing was blood. Receptors were obtained from a man aged 65-85 years in good health. Each CDR3 is given with its conserved first and last residue. The order of the fields is clone size, V gene, CDR3 length, J gene, D gene, CDR3 DNA, CDR3 protein. D genes are given only for firm matches. Not every row has a clone size; where given, it reads once, few, many or a size class.

.,TRBV20-1,15,TRBJ2-5,TRBD2,TGCAGTGCTGAGGGCGCGGGAGGGCCGTGGAATGAGCAGCTCTTC,CSAEGAGGPWNEQLF
many,TRBV4-1,16,TRBJ2-5,.,TGCGCCAGCAGCCAAGCCCCCCCGGGAGTCGGAGAGACCCAGTACTTC,CASSQAPPGVGETQYF
few,TRBV12-3/TRBV12-4,14,TRBJ1-5,TRBD1,TGTGCCAGCAGTCTAAACAGGGGGCCTCAGCCCCAGCATTTT,CASSLNRGPQPQHF
few,TRBV7-8,16,TRBJ1-1,.,TGTGCCAGCAGCTCCGGGACCCCTTTTTCAAGATCTGAAGCTTTCTTT,CASSSGTPFSRSEAFF
few,TRBV20-1,13,TRBJ2-1,.,TGCAGTGCCGCGGGACAAGTATACAATGAGCAGTTCTTC,CSAAGQVYNEQFF
few,TRBV9,13,TRBJ2-5,.,TGTGCCAGCAGTTTCGACATCGAGGAGACCCAGTACTTC,CASSFDIEETQYF
many,TRBV2,12,TRBJ1-4,.,TGTGCCAGTACAGATCCTAATGAAAAACTGTTTTTT,CASTDPNEKLFF
.,TRBV3-1,13,TRBJ2-7,.,TGTGCCAGCAGCCAAGTGAGCTCCTACGAGCAGTACTTC,CASSQVSSYEQYF
many,TRBV5-1,14,TRBJ2-5,.,TGCGCCAGCAGCTTGGAACCGGGCGGAGAGACCCAGTACTTC,CASSLEPGGETQYF
.,TRBV29-1,15,TRBJ2-1,.,TGCAGCGGGATCGGACTACCCGACTCCTACAATGAGCAGTTCTTC,CSGIGLPDSYNEQFF
few,TRBV14,16,TRBJ2-2,.,TGTGCCAGCAGCCAAGTTTTTGGGAGTGGCACCGGGGAGCTGTTTTTT,CASSQVFGSGTGELFF
.,TRBV3-1,15,TRBJ2-3,.,TGTGCCAGCAGCCAAGAATACTCAGAGACAGATACGCAGTATTTT,CASSQEYSETDTQYF
few,TRBV7-2,14,TRBJ2-1,.,TGTGCCAGCAGCTTCGGCGGGAAATCTAGTGAGCAGTTCTTC,CASSFGGKSSEQFF
.,TRBV5-5,15,TRBJ1-2,.,TGTGCCAGCAGCTTGTCGGGGGACACCTCCTATGGCTACACCTTC,CASSLSGDTSYGYTF
few,TRBV6-4,15,TRBJ1-2,TRBD1,TGTGCCAGCAGTGACTCGGGGACAGGGTCCGGTGGCTACACCTTC,CASSDSGTGSGGYTF
.,TRBV29-1,11,TRBJ1-1,.,TGCAGCGTGGCTCCGGACACTGAAGCTTTCTTT,CSVAPDTEAFF
.,TRBV2,12,TRBJ2-5,.,TGTGCCAGCAGTGAACTAGAAGAGACCCAGTACTTC,CASSELEETQYF
once,TRBV20-1,13,TRBJ1-2,.,TGCAGTGTTTCACCAGGACAAAACTATGGCTACACCTTC,CSVSPGQNYGYTF
.,TRBV7-9,17,TRBJ2-3,.,TGTGCCAGCAGCTCGACTAGATCCTCGGCACTGACAGATACGCAGTATTTT,CASSSTRSSALTDTQYF
many,TRBV29-1,13,TRBJ2-6,.,TGCAGCGTTGACGACTCTGGGGCCAACGTCCTGACTTTC,CSVDDSGANVLTF
many,TRBV7-9,14,TRBJ2-7,TRBD1,TGCGCCAGCAGCTTGGACAGGGGGACCTACGAGCAGTACTTC,CASSLDRGTYEQYF
once,TRBV4-1,15,TRBJ2-7,.,TGCGCCAGCAGCCAAGATGGGAGCACGTCCTACGAGCAGTACTTC,CASSQDGSTSYEQYF
many,TRBV28,14,TRBJ2-3,.,TGTGCCAGCGGATCCCTTGGCGGGGCAGATACGCAGTATTTT,CASGSLGGADTQYF
few,TRBV20-1,12,TRBJ2-5,.,TGCAGTGCTAAATTCAGGGTTGGGACCCAGTACTTC,CSAKFRVGTQYF
.,TRBV5-1,16,TRBJ2-6,.,TGCGCCAGCAGCCCGGTCCCTGAGTTAGGGGCCAACGTCCTGACTTTC,CASSPVPELGANVLTF
few,TRBV19,18,TRBJ1-2,.,TGTGCCAGTACCCGAACGCGGAATAACGGGGGGTCTAACTATGGCTACACCTTC,CASTRTRNNGGSNYGYTF
few,TRBV27,15,TRBJ2-4,TRBD2,TGTGCCAGCAGGCCCCAAGCGGGAGGGCCCGACATTCAGTACTTC,CASRPQAGGPDIQYF
.,TRBV12-3/TRBV12-4,13,TRBJ2-2,.,TGTGCCAGCAGTACCTACTGGACCGGGGAGCTGTTTTTT,CASSTYWTGELFF
.,TRBV3-1,14,TRBJ1-2,TRBD1,TGTGCCAGCAGCCTAGTAGGGGGCGGAGTAGGCTACACCTTC,CASSLVGGGVGYTF
many,TRBV28,12,TRBJ2-7,.,TGTGCCAGCAGTTTAAGGGGTTACGAGCAGTACTTC,CASSLRGYEQYF
.,TRBV7-9,14,TRBJ1-1,.,TGTGCCAGCAGCCCTACGAGCGGGCGGACTGAAGCTTTCTTT,CASSPTSGRTEAFF